The present TCR beta chain was sequenced within a study of T cell repertoires in cytomegalovirus infection (dated by TCRdb to 2018 to 2020). Regarding the study in general: The HLA type of each donor mattered for the analysis, because public TCR beta signatures pointed to carriage of CMV infection along with the matching HLA type.

What the work shows at the level of the full study, not this receptor alone: Cumulative frequency of public TCR beta family members discriminated carriers of CMV infection plus the relevant HLA type in this cohort and an independent approximately 400-donor cohort. The ex vivo response was dominated by HLA-C-restricted CMV-specific TCR beta clonotypes, which also provided the single most frequent clonotype in two of eight donors.

Data came from an Illumina HiSeq 1500. TCRdb cleaned the public reads at Q25 with fastp, built clones with MiXCR and kept in-frame beta chains. Every entry covers one CDR3 protein and lists the most common genes and DNA from its rows. Counted in this sample were about 97,000 distinct CDR3 sequences; approximately 15% of them appeared once. Approximately 7.9% of the sample rests with the top ten. This clonotype has at least ten counts. There is no known antigen for this receptor. No per-base quality is available; no much larger clone lies one base away. Sequences were obtained from PBMCs. This receptor was obtained from a human donor in good health (CMV status not recorded). Some clones in this sample may be carry-over from other donors' samples.

The CDR3 amino acid sequence is: CASNTGGNTIYF. The nucleotide sequence is TGTGCCAGCAACACAGGTGGAAACACCATATATTTT. The chain is made from TRBV7-2 and TRBJ1-3, and TRBD1 may be the D gene, going by 5 matching bases. The CDR3 runs 12 amino acids, cysteine and phenylalanine included. Of the read, only the CDR3 DNA is kept; its 36 bases are in frame from base 1. In the germline V gene, CDR1 corresponds to SGHTA and CDR2 to FQGNSA. V and J lose 7 bases and 3 bases, and a span of 7 bases separates them.